The T cell receptor (beta chain) described here comes from a study of shared clonotypes between healthy human individuals. CD4+ cells yielded CD45RA+ naive and CD45RA-negative memory subsets. Only in-frame clones appear in the TCRdb table, and some are missing; sequencing was by immunoSEQ multiplex PCR. This repertoire shows some 2,000,000 clones, approximately 96% found once; its top ten account for 0.13%. The receptor was derived from a man younger than 35 in good health. Sequencing was performed on naive CD4+ T cells sorted from blood. Subset described: CD45RA+ positively selected.

CDR3 residues: CASSFPLTGDLQETQYF. The CDR3 DNA follows: TGTGCCAGCAGTTTTCCCCTGACAGGGGATCTGCAAGAGACCCAGTACTTC. This rearrangement joins TRBV28 to TRBJ2-5; 8 nucleotides align to TRBD1. Germline V gives CDR1 MDHEN, CDR2 SYDVKM. Germline trimming cut 3 bases from V and 2 bases from J; bases unmatched to any gene: 11. The CDR3 loop spans 17 amino acids.